The clone carrying this T cell receptor beta chain has just a few counts. Its antigen is unknown. This specimen belongs to a study of radiotherapy plus CTLA-4 blockade in lung cancer. Study-wide context: Overall, 15% to 20% of patients showed an objective response, while approximately 28% attained disease control.

Those patients who had chemo-refractory metastatic non-small-cell lung cancer were given focal radiation along with CTLA-4 blockade through ipilimumab. The method was immunoSEQ multiplex PCR; TCRdb's version includes in-frame clones alone and lacks a portion of them. The sample comprises about 120,000 clones, approximately 90% of which are singletons, and 6.9% rests with the top ten. CDR1 and CDR2 from the germline V gene are SGHVS and FQNEAQ. V shed 0 bases, J shed 4 bases, and the junction held 6 bases outside the gene matches. The CDR3 extends over 15 amino acids. Regarding the study as a whole: TCR clones from tumors expanded in blood after radiotherapy plus ipilimumab. Early blood T cell clone dynamics, with interferon-beta, were reported to best predict response.

The material was peripheral blood, obtained from a patient treated with radiotherapy plus ipilimumab. The chain combines TRBV7-8 with TRBJ2-7, with 7 bases lining up with TRBD2. This TCR was sampled from a human donor with non-small cell lung cancer that progressed on radiotherapy plus ipilimumab. CDR3 protein: CASSLARTRDYEQYF. The CDR3 DNA sequence: TGTGCCAGCAGCTTAGCGAGGACTAGGGATTACGAGCAGTACTTC.